This T cell receptor (beta chain) is from a study of regulatory T cells in long-lasting Graves disease. Arm-PCR of CDR3 regions with iRepertoire HTBI primers generated TCR beta libraries. MiXCR was run by TCRdb on the multiplex PCR reads, yielding one entry per CDR3 protein. The sample includes 420,000 or so distinct CDR3 sequences, less than 20% seen only once; the top ten take about a quarter. This sample's time point: newly diagnosed GD, antithyroid drugs for less than 3 months. The TCR library used RNA extracted from PBMCs. The germline CDR1 and CDR2 sequences are SEHNR and FQNEAQ (reference sequence). This CDR3 has 15 amino acids. The V end lost 1 base, the J end lost 8 bases, and 15 bases lay between the germline ends. The data were also submitted as part of a second study, on T cells in Graves' hyperthyroidism and ophthalmopathy. This second report adds: Patients were aged 18 to 65, had disease duration under 2 months, and had newly diagnosed hyperthyroidism. An initial round of RT-PCR targeting the TCR CDR3 relied on the HTBI primer set. The model made its ophthalmopathy prediction, and onset followed a median approximately 6.5 months later.

The clonotype comes from a woman under 30 with Graves disease. The specimen comprised peripheral blood mononuclear cells (PBMCs), sampled at new diagnosis, from a patient treated with antithyroid drugs. J is TRBJ2-1 and V is TRBV7-9; possible D gene TRBD2, 6 bases. The CDR3 reads CASSLDGGFPYEQFF. CDR3 nucleotide sequence: TGTGCCAGCAGCTTAGACGGGGGATTTCCCTATGAGCAGTTCTTC.